This TCR beta chain was found in a study of blood T cell repertoires in COVID-19. Overall study: Donors in the United States, Italy and Spain gave samples during acute or convalescent COVID-19. Sources were T cells, B-cell-depleted T cells, or PBMCs; the material itself was cDNA or gDNA.

The protocol was immunoSEQ multiplex PCR, while the TCRdb copy is restricted to in-frame clones and leaves out a portion. Of about 210,000 clones in the sample, 80% to 90% were seen once. V gave up 7 bases and J gave up 2 bases; unmatched junction bases: 7. The germline V gene encodes CDR1 SNHLY and CDR2 FYNNEI. The CDR3 is made up of 15 amino acids. Seattle's enrolled individuals joined amid active infection and were then monitored longitudinally. The chain is built from TRBV2 and TRBJ2-1; 8 bases map to TRBD2. The clonotype originates from a woman older than 75 with COVID-19, enrolled during active disease. Source material: peripheral blood. The CDR3 DNA sequence: TGTGCCAGCACTGAGAGCGGGGGCCCCTACAATGAGCAGTTCTTC. Its protein is CASTESGGPYNEQFF. Filled out from reference TRBV2 and TRBJ2-1, the complete variable domain reads EPEVTQTPSHQVTQMGQEVILRCVPISNHLYFYWYRQILGQKVEFLVSFYNNEISEKSEIFDDQFSVERPDGSNFTLKIRSTKLEDSAMYFCASTESGGPYNEQFFGPGTRLTVL.